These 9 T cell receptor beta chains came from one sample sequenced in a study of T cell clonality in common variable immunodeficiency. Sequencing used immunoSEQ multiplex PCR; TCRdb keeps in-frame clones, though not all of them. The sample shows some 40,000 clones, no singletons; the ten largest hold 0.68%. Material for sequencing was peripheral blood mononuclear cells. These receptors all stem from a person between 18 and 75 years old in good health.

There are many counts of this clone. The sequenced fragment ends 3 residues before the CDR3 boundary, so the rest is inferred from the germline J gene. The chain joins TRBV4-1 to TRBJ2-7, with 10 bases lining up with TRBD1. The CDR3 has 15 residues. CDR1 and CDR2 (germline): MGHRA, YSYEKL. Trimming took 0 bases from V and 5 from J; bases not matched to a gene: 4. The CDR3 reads CASSQEGDRGNEQYF. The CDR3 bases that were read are TGCGCCAGCAGCCAAGAAGGGGACAGGGGCAACGAG.

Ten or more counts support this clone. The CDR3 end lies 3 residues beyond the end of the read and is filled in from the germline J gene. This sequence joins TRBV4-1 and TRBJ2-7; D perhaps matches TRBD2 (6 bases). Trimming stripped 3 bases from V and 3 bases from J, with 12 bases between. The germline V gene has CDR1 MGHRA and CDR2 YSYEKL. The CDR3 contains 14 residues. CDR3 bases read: TGCGCCAGCAGCCATGGCGGGACTGACTACGAG. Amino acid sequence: CASSHGGTDYE. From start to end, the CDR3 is CASSHGGTDYEQYF.

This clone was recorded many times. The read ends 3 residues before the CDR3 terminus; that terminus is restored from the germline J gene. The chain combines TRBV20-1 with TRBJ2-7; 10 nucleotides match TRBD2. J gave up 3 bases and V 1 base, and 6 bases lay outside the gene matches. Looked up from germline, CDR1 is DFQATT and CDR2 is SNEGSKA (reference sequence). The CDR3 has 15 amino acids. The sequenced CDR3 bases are TGCAGTGCTAGAGTTGCTAGCGGGGGACACTACGAG. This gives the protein CSARVASGGHYE. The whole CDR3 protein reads CSARVASGGHYEQYF.

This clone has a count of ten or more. CDR3 protein: CATSRDSPRGPDTQYF. The CDR3 DNA, read in part, is TGTGCCACCAGCAGGGACAGTCCTCGCGGCCCAGATACG. The genes are TRBV15 and TRBJ2-3, with TRBD1 as a possible D gene (6 bases). The sequence runs out 3 residues before the end of the CDR3; the remainder is reconstructed from the germline J gene. Trimming stripped 3 bases from V and 4 bases from J, with 17 bases between. The CDR3 extends over 16 amino acids. Looked up from germline, CDR1 is LNHNV and CDR2 is YYDKDF (reference sequence).

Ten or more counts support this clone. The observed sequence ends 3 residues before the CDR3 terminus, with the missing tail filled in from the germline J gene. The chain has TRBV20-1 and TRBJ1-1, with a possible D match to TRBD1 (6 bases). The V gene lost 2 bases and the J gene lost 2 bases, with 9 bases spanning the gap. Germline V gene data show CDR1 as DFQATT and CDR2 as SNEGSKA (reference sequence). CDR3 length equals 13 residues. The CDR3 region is CSARYRVNTEAFF. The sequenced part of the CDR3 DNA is TGCAGTGCTAGATACAGGGTCAACACTGAA.

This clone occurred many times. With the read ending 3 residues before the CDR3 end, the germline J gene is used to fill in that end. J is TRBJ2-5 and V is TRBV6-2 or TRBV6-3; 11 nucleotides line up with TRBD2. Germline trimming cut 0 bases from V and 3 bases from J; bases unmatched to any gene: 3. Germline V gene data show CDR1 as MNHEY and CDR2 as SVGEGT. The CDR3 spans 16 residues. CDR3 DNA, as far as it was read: TGTGCCAGCAGTTACTCGACACTAGCGGGGGAAGAGACC. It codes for CASSYSTLAGEET. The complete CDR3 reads CASSYSTLAGEETQYF.

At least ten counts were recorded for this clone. The covered CDR3 bases are TGTGCCAGCAGCAAGGGACTAGCGGGGGATTCCTACGAG. This encodes CASSKGLAGDSYE. The whole CDR3 protein reads CASSKGLAGDSYEQYF. This chain links TRBV9 with TRBJ2-7, with TRBD2 matching 14 bases. Sequencing ends 3 residues short of the CDR3 end; the germline J gene provides the rest. CDR3 length: 16 amino acids. Trimming at V came to 4 bases and at J to 1 base, leaving 4 bases not matched to a gene. Germline V CDR1 and CDR2: SGDLS, YYNGEE.

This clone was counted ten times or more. The CDR3 here is CATSSSGGARETQYF. Partial CDR3 DNA: TGTGCCACCAGTTCAAGCGGGGGGGCTCGAGAGACC. The chain joins TRBV24-1 to TRBJ2-5; 10 bases line up with TRBD2. The missing CDR3 end, 3 residues past where the read stops, is filled in from the germline J gene. V shed 6 bases, J shed 4 bases, and the junction held 7 bases outside the gene matches. Germline V gene lookup returns CDR1 KGHDR and CDR2 SFDVKD. There are 15 residues in the CDR3.

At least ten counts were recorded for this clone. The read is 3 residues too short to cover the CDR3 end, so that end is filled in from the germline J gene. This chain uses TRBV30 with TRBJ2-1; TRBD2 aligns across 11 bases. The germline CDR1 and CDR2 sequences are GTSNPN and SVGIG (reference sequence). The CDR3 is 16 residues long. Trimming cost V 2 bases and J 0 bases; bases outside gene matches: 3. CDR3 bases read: TGTGCCTGGAGTTTCCTAGCGGGAGGCTCCTACAATGAG. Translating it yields CAWSFLAGGSYNE. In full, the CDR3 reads CAWSFLAGGSYNEQFF.